This TCR beta chain came from a study of blood T cells in healthy people across ages (dated by TCRdb to the mid-2010s). About the study as a whole: In model experiments, roughly one uniquely barcoded TCR beta cDNA molecule per two T cells was captured by template switching. The donors were divided into four age groups: young (average approximately 17 years), middle-aged (approximately 41), aged (about 61) and long-lived (82). To avoid experimental bias, donors of different ages were spread randomly across the sequencing lanes. To track age-related changes in TCR beta repertoire diversity, the study relied on deep sequencing normalized with unique cDNA molecular identifiers. Using the same blood draw, the study looked at two additional independent replicas of 1 million unique cDNA reads for two donors, one aged 18 to 30 and the other aged 80 or older.

Results the study describes overall, beyond this receptor: Observed TCR beta diversity correlated strongly with the percentage of naive T cells measured by flow cytometry. Estimates of total diversity from one million sequenced T cells were regarded as lower bounds and underestimates. Because the CMV infection status of the donors was unknown, age-related changes in expanded clonotypes may potentially have been confounded. The long-lived group showed more naive CD4+ T cells, fewer expanded clones and increased TCR diversity than the aged group, suggesting age selection. As age increased, observed TCR beta diversity per million T cells dropped in a roughly linear way, and a significant reduction was already evident by age about 40. Since profiling was done on bulk unsorted PBMCs, naive and antigen-experienced compartments could not be conclusively compared.

The germline ends are 6 bases apart after V is trimmed by 1 base and J by 5 bases. From a lookup of the germline V gene (reference sequence), CDR1 and CDR2 are LGHDT and YNNKEL. There are 12 amino acids in the CDR3, from cysteine to phenylalanine inclusive. Of all the DNA, just the CDR3 is kept, 36 bases in frame from base 1. Worth noting for this clonotype: Its cognate antigen has yet to be identified. The sample holds no much larger clone one base away, and base qualities are not on file.

Donors were 39 systemically healthy Caucasian individuals from Russia aged 6 to 90 years. Around 9.8 milliliters of peripheral blood were collected from each donor into EDTA-treated Vacutainer tubes. Ficoll-Paque density-gradient centrifugation was used to isolate PBMCs, with at least 6 million obtained per sample. Trizol reagent was used to extract total RNA from PBMCs, with at least 6 micrograms per sample. For every donor, flow cytometry on a PBMC aliquot measured the percentage of naive CD45RAhigh/CD27high T cells. Receptor libraries were prepared by 5' RACE. The listed sequencing device is Illumina HiSeq 2500. The second PCR ran for about 6 to 11 cycles and used a J-beta primer mix along with a sample-barcoded 5' primer. A template-switch 5' adaptor carrying 12 random nucleotides introduced a unique molecular identifier onto each TCR beta cDNA molecule. Each sample yielded at least 2.5 million CDR3-containing paired-end reads. First-strand cDNA was synthesized from all RNA with the Mint cDNA synthesis kit, primed by a TRBC-specific oligonucleotide. After uracil-DNA glycosylase treatment, a first 18-cycle PCR used universal primers M1SS and BC2_uni_R on all cDNA. For the original study's pipeline: For normalization, 1 million high-quality reads, each with a distinct molecular identifier, were randomly selected from each sample. Instead of being binned into consensus sequences, reads that shared molecular identifiers were thrown out. CDR3 identification, clonotype clustering and error correction used MiTCR with a Q25 quality threshold and the strictest error-elimination algorithm. Lower-bound total TCR beta diversity was estimated with a nonparametric unseen species model using Euler transformation. TCRdb cleaned the public reads at Q25 with fastp, built clones with MiXCR and kept in-frame beta chains. Rows matching on CDR3 protein sequence are summarized as one entry with the most common DNA and genes. Here the V and J calls rest on TCRdb's processing, not on the authors' analysis. Present in this sample are roughly 1.5 million distinct CDR3 sequences, approximately 39% of which were seen just once. The ten most abundant clones make up over 3.5% of the sample.

The V and J genes are TRBV3-1 and TRBJ2-7, and perhaps TRBD1 as D gene, on 5 matching bases. Sequencing input: blood. The sequence derives from a young woman in good health. The nucleotide sequence reads TGTGCCAGCAGCCAAGGGGGCCACGAGCAGTACTTC. It codes for CASSQGGHEQYF.